Listed below are T cell receptor beta chains from one sample, sequenced in a study of T cell repertoires in cytomegalovirus infection. Via MiXCR, TCRdb re-called the reads, giving one row per CDR3 protein. The table lists some 250,000 distinct CDR3 sequences, 9.1% of them singletons. The specimen sequenced was PBMCs. The receptors originated from a human donor in good health (CMV status not recorded). Some clones in this sample may be carry-over from other donors' samples. CDR3s include the opening cysteine and the closing phenylalanine or tryptophan. The D gene is left open where the match is weak. Where a row states a size, it is once, few, many or the class of an expanded clone; other rows omit it.

v_call: TRBV6-2/TRBV6-3
j_call: TRBJ1-1
clone_size: .
d_call: .
cdr3_length: 13
cdr3_aa: CASSYPAGDQAFF
cdr3_nt: TGTGCCAGCAGTTACCCTGCGGGGGACCAAGCTTTCTTT

v_call: TRBV28
j_call: TRBJ1-5
clone_size: few
d_call: .
cdr3_length: 11
cdr3_aa: CASSSLVAQHF
cdr3_nt: TGTGCCAGCAGCTCCCTCGTGGCCCAGCATTTT

v_call: TRBV7-2
j_call: TRBJ1-6
clone_size: few
d_call: TRBD1
cdr3_length: 15
cdr3_aa: CASSLEGATNSPLHF
cdr3_nt: TGTGCCAGCAGCTTAGAGGGGGCAACTAATTCACCCCTCCACTTT

v_call: TRBV5-1
j_call: TRBJ2-1
clone_size: .
d_call: TRBD1
cdr3_length: 16
cdr3_aa: CASSFGVGQGRNEQFF
cdr3_nt: TGCGCCAGCAGCTTCGGGGTTGGACAGGGGAGAAATGAGCAGTTCTTC

v_call: TRBV25-1
j_call: TRBJ1-2
clone_size: many
d_call: TRBD1
cdr3_length: 17
cdr3_aa: CASSEYLSRDSVSGYTF
cdr3_nt: TGTGCCAGCAGTGAATACCTATCCCGGGACAGTGTATCTGGCTACACCTTC

v_call: TRBV7-2
j_call: TRBJ1-5
clone_size: many
d_call: .
cdr3_length: 14
cdr3_aa: CASSFGEINQPQHF
cdr3_nt: TGTGCCAGCAGCTTCGGGGAGATTAATCAGCCCCAGCATTTT

v_call: TRBV6-2/TRBV6-3
j_call: TRBJ2-1
clone_size: many
d_call: .
cdr3_length: 15
cdr3_aa: CASHRRASGVFEQFF
cdr3_nt: TGTGCCAGCCACAGAAGGGCGAGCGGAGTGTTTGAGCAGTTCTTC

v_call: TRBV7-2
j_call: TRBJ1-1
clone_size: many
d_call: .
cdr3_length: 14
cdr3_aa: CASSFQGRATEAFF
cdr3_nt: TGTGCCAGCAGCTTTCAGGGAAGGGCCACTGAAGCTTTCTTT

v_call: TRBV7-2
j_call: TRBJ1-1
clone_size: many
d_call: .
cdr3_length: 13
cdr3_aa: CASSLGVWTEAFF
cdr3_nt: TGTGCCAGCAGCTTAGGTGTTTGGACTGAAGCTTTCTTT

v_call: TRBV7-2
j_call: TRBJ2-5
clone_size: many
d_call: .
cdr3_length: 12
cdr3_aa: CASSTSLPTQYF
cdr3_nt: TGTGCCAGCAGCACCAGTCTGCCGACCCAGTACTTC

v_call: TRBV7-2
j_call: TRBJ1-2
clone_size: many
d_call: .
cdr3_length: 15
cdr3_aa: CASSSLGQLNYGYTF
cdr3_nt: TGTGCCAGCAGCTCCCTCGGACAGCTTAACTATGGCTACACCTTC

v_call: TRBV12-3/TRBV12-4
j_call: TRBJ2-1
clone_size: .
d_call: TRBD1
cdr3_length: 17
cdr3_aa: CASSFAPGGLTYNEQFF
cdr3_nt: TGTGCCAGCAGTTTCGCCCCAGGGGGCCTAACTTACAATGAGCAGTTCTTC

v_call: TRBV7-2
j_call: TRBJ1-4
clone_size: many
d_call: TRBD1
cdr3_length: 13
cdr3_aa: CASSDRDSEKLFF
cdr3_nt: TGTGCCAGCAGCGACCGGGACAGTGAAAAACTGTTTTTT

v_call: TRBV7-2
j_call: TRBJ1-2
clone_size: many
d_call: .
cdr3_length: 15
cdr3_aa: CASSPNDSPSKGYTF
cdr3_nt: TGTGCCAGCAGCCCTAACGACAGTCCTTCTAAAGGCTACACCTTC

v_call: TRBV7-2
j_call: TRBJ2-5
clone_size: many
d_call: TRBD2
cdr3_length: 18
cdr3_aa: CASSFGSGRAKRSETQYF
cdr3_nt: TGTGCCAGCAGCTTTGGTAGCGGGAGGGCAAAAAGATCGGAGACCCAGTACTTC

v_call: TRBV28
j_call: TRBJ1-1
clone_size: many
d_call: TRBD1
cdr3_length: 14
cdr3_aa: CASKGDRKNTEAFF
cdr3_nt: TGTGCCAGTAAGGGGGACAGAAAGAACACTGAAGCTTTCTTT

v_call: TRBV6-1
j_call: TRBJ2-1
clone_size: many
d_call: .
cdr3_length: 13
cdr3_aa: CASSEAQGLRQFF
cdr3_nt: TGTGCCAGCAGTGAAGCTCAGGGGCTGAGGCAGTTCTTC

v_call: TRBV20-1
j_call: TRBJ2-2
clone_size: .
d_call: TRBD2
cdr3_length: 16
cdr3_aa: CSARSLQRGGIGELFF
cdr3_nt: TGCAGTGCTAGATCCCTTCAGCGGGGGGGCATCGGGGAGCTGTTTTTT

v_call: TRBV7-2
j_call: TRBJ1-2
clone_size: few
d_call: .
cdr3_length: 13
cdr3_aa: CASGGFPNYGYTF
cdr3_nt: TGTGCCAGCGGCGGGTTTCCTAACTATGGCTACACCTTC

v_call: TRBV7-2
j_call: TRBJ2-3
clone_size: .
d_call: .
cdr3_length: 16
cdr3_aa: CASSALLRASTDTQYF
cdr3_nt: TGTGCCAGCAGCGCCCTATTACGGGCTAGCACAGATACGCAGTATTTT

v_call: TRBV5-1
j_call: TRBJ1-2
clone_size: many
d_call: TRBD1
cdr3_length: 13
cdr3_aa: CASSRPGQLYSHF
cdr3_nt: TGCGCCAGCAGCCGACCGGGACAGCTCTACTCGCACTTC

v_call: TRBV10-3
j_call: TRBJ2-1
clone_size: .
d_call: TRBD2
cdr3_length: 14
cdr3_aa: CAIRGLAGWGEQFF
cdr3_nt: TGTGCCATCAGGGGACTAGCGGGCTGGGGTGAGCAGTTCTTC

v_call: TRBV18
j_call: TRBJ2-1
clone_size: many
d_call: TRBD2
cdr3_length: 17
cdr3_aa: CASSPLGLAGSYNEQFF
cdr3_nt: TGTGCCAGCTCCCCTCTAGGACTAGCGGGTTCCTACAATGAGCAGTTCTTC

v_call: TRBV10-3
j_call: TRBJ2-3
clone_size: .
d_call: .
cdr3_length: 14
cdr3_aa: CAISDQGFTDTQYF
cdr3_nt: TGTGCCATCAGTGACCAGGGTTTTACGGATACGCAGTATTTT